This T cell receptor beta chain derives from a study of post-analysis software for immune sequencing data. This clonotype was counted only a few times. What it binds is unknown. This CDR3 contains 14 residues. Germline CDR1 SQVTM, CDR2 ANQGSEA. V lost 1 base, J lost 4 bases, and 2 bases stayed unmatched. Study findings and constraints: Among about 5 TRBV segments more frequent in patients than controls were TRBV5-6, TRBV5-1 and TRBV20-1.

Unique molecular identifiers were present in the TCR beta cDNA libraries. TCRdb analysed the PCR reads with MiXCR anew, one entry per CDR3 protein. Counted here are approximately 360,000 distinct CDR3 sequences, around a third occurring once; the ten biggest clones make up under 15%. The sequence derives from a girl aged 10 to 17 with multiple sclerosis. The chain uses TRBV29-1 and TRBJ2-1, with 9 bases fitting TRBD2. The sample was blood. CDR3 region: CSVEGGGGYNEQFF. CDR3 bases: TGCAGCGTTGAAGGCGGGGGGGGTTACAATGAGCAGTTCTTC.